These T cell receptor beta chains were read from a single sample in a study of blood T cell repertoires in COVID-19. Generated by immunoSEQ multiplex PCR, the TCRdb table keeps only in-frame clones and is missing some. Found here are hundreds of thousands of clones, around nine tenths of them singletons; the top ten hold around 0.92%. What was sequenced was peripheral blood. Source of these receptors: a young man with COVID-19, enrolled during active disease. The CDR3 runs from the conserved cysteine through the conserved F or W. Each record gives: V gene, J gene, D gene, clone size, CDR3 protein, CDR3 DNA. The D gene is left open where the match is weak. The size field is filled for only some rows; it gives once, few, many or a size class.

>TRBV3-1/TRBV3-2|TRBJ1-6|TRBD1|-
CASSQSDRGNSPLHF
TGTGCCAGCAGCCAATCGGACAGGGGTAATTCACCCCTCCACTTT
>TRBV4-2|TRBJ1-4|TRBD1|once
CASSQDWGQEEKLFF
TGTGCCAGCAGCCAAGATTGGGGACAGGAAGAAAAACTGTTTTTT
>TRBV30|TRBJ2-3|TRBD2|once
CAWSPLAGNTDTQYF
TGTGCCTGGAGCCCACTAGCGGGAAACACAGATACGCAGTATTTT
>TRBV24-1|TRBJ1-5|-|once
CATSDLHFSNQPQHF
TGTGCCACCAGTGATTTACATTTTAGCAATCAGCCCCAGCATTTT
>TRBV11-3|TRBJ1-6|-|-
CASSLERLYNSPLHF
TGTGCCAGCAGCTTAGAGAGGCTTTACAATTCACCCCTCCACTTT
>TRBV11-2|TRBJ1-6|-|-
CASSLGGGRVNSPLHF
TGTGCCAGCAGCTTGGGAGGCGGCAGGGTTAATTCACCCCTCCACTTT
>TRBV18|TRBJ1-2|TRBD1|-
CASSEGTGALHYGYTF
TGTGCCAGCTCAGAGGGGACAGGGGCGCTCCACTATGGCTACACCTTC
>TRBV5-6|TRBJ2-3|TRBD2|-
CASSVTGTSGGADTQYF
TGTGCCAGCAGCGTCACCGGGACTAGCGGGGGGGCAGATACGCAGTATTTT
>TRBV6-5|TRBJ1-6|-|once
CASSYGVGYNSPLHF
TGTGCCAGCAGTTACGGAGTCGGTTATAATTCACCCCTCCACTTT
>TRBV7-8|TRBJ2-5|-|-
CASSPMGSTMAQETQYF
TGTGCCAGCAGCCCCATGGGCTCAACGATGGCTCAAGAGACCCAGTACTTC
>TRBV18|TRBJ2-2|-|-
CASSPRTDTGELFF
TGTGCCAGCTCACCGCGGACAGACACCGGGGAGCTGTTTTTT
>TRBV3-1/TRBV3-2|TRBJ1-4|-|-
CASSQGSGWGEKLFF
TGTGCCAGCAGCCAAGGGTCCGGGTGGGGCGAAAAACTGTTTTTT
>TRBV24-1|TRBJ2-1|TRBD2|-
CATSDFGTSGRAKNEQFF
TGTGCCACCAGTGATTTCGGGACTAGCGGGAGGGCCAAGAATGAGCAGTTCTTC
>TRBV24-1|TRBJ1-1|-|-
CATRSEGMNTEAFF
TGTGCCACCAGGTCGGAGGGGATGAACACTGAAGCTTTCTTT
>TRBV30|TRBJ1-2|-|once
CAWSLQGLGYGYTF
TGTGCCTGGAGTCTGCAGGGCCTGGGGTATGGCTACACCTTC
>TRBV6-5|TRBJ2-1|TRBD1|-
CASRHGGQGIHEQFF
TGTGCCAGCCGGCATGGGGGACAGGGAATCCATGAGCAGTTCTTC
>TRBV5-4|TRBJ2-3|TRBD2|-
CASSSRTSGRQDTQYF
TGTGCCAGCAGCTCAAGGACTAGCGGGAGACAAGATACGCAGTATTTT